The source of this TCR beta chain is a study of T cell repertoires in cytomegalovirus infection. Study overall: As its CMV epitopes, the study selected recently identified HLA-C-restricted and well-studied HLA-B-restricted targets. Public signatures in TCR beta pointed to CMV infection and matching HLA type. The study's findings and limits: Accumulated public TCR beta family frequency recognized individuals carrying CMV together with the relevant HLA. CMV-specific TCR beta clonotypes restricted by HLA-C were the ones dominating the ex vivo response.

TCRdb itself ran the reads through MiXCR, one entry per CDR3 protein. The top ten hold roughly a fifth of the sample, which has some 270,000 distinct CDR3 sequences, 20% to 25% seen once. This clonotype was observed at least ten times. What it binds is unknown. This TCR was sampled from a human donor in good health (CMV status not recorded). Some clones in this sample may be carry-over from other donors' samples. The specimen was cultured PBMCs, collected from culture after CMV antigen stimulation.

CDR3 protein: CASSLQGAADTQYF. CDR3 sequence (DNA): TGTGCCAGTAGTTTACAGGGGGCTGCAGATACGCAGTATTTT. This chain uses TRBV19 with TRBJ2-3, with 9 bases that match TRBD1. CDR1 and CDR2 (germline): LNHDA, SQIVND (reference sequence). The length of the CDR3 is 14 residues. J was trimmed by 4 bases and V by 5 bases; bases with no gene match: 4. The full variable domain, with the rest looked up from reference TRBV19 and TRBJ2-3, is DGGITQSPKYLFRKEGQNVTLSCEQNLNHDAMYWYRQDPGQGLRLIYYSQIVNDFQKGDIAEGYSVSREKKESFPLTVTSAQKNPTAFYLCASSLQGAADTQYFGPGTRLTVL.